A selection of T cell receptor beta chains follows, all from one sample in a study of beta chain features in type 1 diabetes. Assay used: immunoSEQ multiplex PCR; TCRdb lists only in-frame clones, some missing. The table has about 240,000 clones, approximately 15% seen once. Material: naive CD4+ T cells from blood. These receptors were obtained from a man between 25 and 39 years old with type 1 diabetes. Both conserved end residues are part of each CDR3. Each record gives: D gene, V gene, J gene, clone size, CDR3 DNA, CDR3 protein. D genes are given only for firm matches. Expanded clones get a size class; other rows say once, few or many, or leave the size out.

>TRBD2|TRBV30|TRBJ2-5|.
TGTGCCGGGGCGGCGGGGGGCTTGGAGACCCAGTACTTC
CAGAAGGLETQYF
>.|TRBV5-1|TRBJ2-2|few
TGCGCCAGCAGCTCAACCGCGACCGGGGAGCTGTTTTTT
CASSSTATGELFF
>.|TRBV25-1|TRBJ1-6|.
TGTGCCAGCAGCGCTCTAACCGGACAGAATAATTCACCCCTCCACTTT
CASSALTGQNNSPLHF
>.|TRBV2|TRBJ2-2|few
TGTGCCAGCAGTGAAGGACCCCCGTGGCTAGGGGCTGGGACCGGGGAGCTGTTTTTT
CASSEGPPWLGAGTGELFF
>.|TRBV14|TRBJ2-1|few
TGTGCCAGCAGCCTCGCGGGCCCTGCGAATGAGCAGTTCTTC
CASSLAGPANEQFF
>TRBD2|TRBV11-2|TRBJ2-5|.
TGTGCCAGCAGCTTCCGTACTAGCGGCCTCCGGGAGACCCAGTACTTC
CASSFRTSGLRETQYF
>.|TRBV11-2|TRBJ1-3|.
TGTGCCAGCAGCCCGGGGATAGCAAACACCATATATTTT
CASSPGIANTIYF
>TRBD1|TRBV4-2|TRBJ1-1|.
TGTGCCAGCAGCCAAGATCGGACAGGAGGTACTGAAGCTTTCTTT
CASSQDRTGGTEAFF
>TRBD1|TRBV30|TRBJ2-2|.
TGTGCCTGGGGACAGGGCAGAAACACCGGGGAGCTGTTTTTT
CAWGQGRNTGELFF
>.|TRBV28|TRBJ1-5|.
TGTGCCAGCAGTTTATCCTATGGTGGGTCCGAGCGTCAGCCCCAGCATTTT
CASSLSYGGSERQPQHF
>.|TRBV2|TRBJ2-3|few
TGTGCCAGCAGACCCGGACTCGGCACAGATACGCAGTATTTT
CASRPGLGTDTQYF
>TRBD1|TRBV9|TRBJ2-7|few
TGTGCCAGCAGCGTAGTCGGGACAGGGTTCGAGCAGTACTTC
CASSVVGTGFEQYF
>TRBD1|TRBV30|TRBJ1-4|.
TGTGCCTGGGGACAGGGTGGAGAAAAACTGTTTTTT
CAWGQGGEKLFF
>TRBD1|TRBV2|TRBJ2-1|few
TGTGCCAGCGGCCTGGGACAGGGGGAAAACAATGAGCAGTTCTTC
CASGLGQGENNEQFF
>.|TRBV4-1|TRBJ2-1|few
TGCGCCAGCAGTAGCGGAAGCTCCTACAATGAGCAGTTCTTC
CASSSGSSYNEQFF
>TRBD1|TRBV2|TRBJ1-1|.
TGTGCCAGCAGTGCAGGGACAGTAGGCACTGAAGCTTTCTTT
CASSAGTVGTEAFF
>TRBD1|TRBV11-2|TRBJ1-1|few
TGTGCCAGCAGCTTTGGACAGGACAGGCCCCTAGGAGCTTTCTTT
CASSFGQDRPLGAFF
>TRBD2|TRBV5-1|TRBJ2-7|few
TGCGCCAGCAGCTTGACTAGCGGGAGCTACGAGCAGTACTTC
CASSLTSGSYEQYF
>.|TRBV6-1|TRBJ1-1|.
TGTGCCAGCAGTGAAGGGGCAGGGAACACTGAAGCTTTCTTT
CASSEGAGNTEAFF
>TRBD2|TRBV7-9|TRBJ2-7|.
TGTGCCAGCAGCGAGGGACTAGCGGGAGGGCCCTGGTACGAGCAGTACTTC
CASSEGLAGGPWYEQYF
>TRBD1|TRBV6-5|TRBJ2-5|few
TGTGCCAGCAGTTCACGACAGGGCTTGGAGGAGACCCAGTACTTC
CASSSRQGLEETQYF
>.|TRBV15|TRBJ1-2|few
TGTGCCACCAGCAGAGACAGGGTCTATGGCTACACCTTC
CATSRDRVYGYTF
>.|TRBV19|TRBJ1-5|few
TGTGCCAGTAGTGGACAGTTCAATCAGCCCCAGCATTTT
CASSGQFNQPQHF
>TRBD1|TRBV6-5|TRBJ1-1|.
TGTGCCAGCAGTCAGAGGACAGGGCCCGGGACTGAAGCTTTCTTT
CASSQRTGPGTEAFF
>TRBD1|TRBV27|TRBJ2-3|.
TGTGCCAGCAGTTTGGGACAGGGCAGAGATACGCAGTATTTT
CASSLGQGRDTQYF
>.|TRBV29-1|TRBJ1-2|few
TGCAGCGTTGTACAGGGAGCTAACTATGGCTACACCTTC
CSVVQGANYGYTF
>TRBD2|TRBV4-1|TRBJ2-1|few
TGCGCCAGCAGCCAAAATTCAGTGGCGGGGGGGGATGAGCAGTTCTTC
CASSQNSVAGGDEQFF
>.|TRBV11-3|TRBJ2-5|few
TGTGCCAGCAGCCACAGGGCCAGGGAGACCCAGTACTTC
CASSHRARETQYF